This TCR beta chain is from a study of shared clonotypes between healthy human individuals. This clone was counted once. Clones were sequenced by immunoSEQ multiplex PCR, and TCRdb holds only the in-frame ones, with some missing. Among about 1,500,000 clones, around 97% were seen once, and the ten largest hold roughly 1.2%. The clonotype comes from a man aged 25 to 45 in good health. Sequenced material: naive CD4+ T cells sorted from blood. Subset of the sample: CD45RA+ positively selected.

In nucleotides, the CDR3 is TGCGCCAGCAGCTTGGGGTTCGACAATCCGGGGCTTAGCTACGAGCAGTACTTC. This translates into CASSLGFDNPGLSYEQYF. The rearrangement uses TRBV5-1 and TRBJ2-7; TRBD1 or TRBD2 may be the D gene (5 bases each). The CDR3 has 18 residues. Trimming removed 0 bases from V and 3 bases from J, with 22 bases in between. Per the germline V gene, CDR1 is SGHRS and CDR2 is YFSETQ.